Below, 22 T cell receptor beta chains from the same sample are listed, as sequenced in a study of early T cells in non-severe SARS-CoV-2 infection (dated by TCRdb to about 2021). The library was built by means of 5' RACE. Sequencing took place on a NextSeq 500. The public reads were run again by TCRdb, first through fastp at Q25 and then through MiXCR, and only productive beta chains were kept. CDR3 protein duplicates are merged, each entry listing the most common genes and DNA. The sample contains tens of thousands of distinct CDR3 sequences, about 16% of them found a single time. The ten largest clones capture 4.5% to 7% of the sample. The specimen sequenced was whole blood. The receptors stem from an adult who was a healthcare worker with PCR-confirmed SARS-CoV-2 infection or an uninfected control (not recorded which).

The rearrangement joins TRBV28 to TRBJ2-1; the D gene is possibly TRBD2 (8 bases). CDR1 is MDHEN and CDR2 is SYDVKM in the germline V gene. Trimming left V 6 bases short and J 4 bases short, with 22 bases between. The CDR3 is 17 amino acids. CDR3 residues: CASRNPLLAGQYNEQFF. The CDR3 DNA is TGTGCCAGCAGGAACCCCCTATTAGCGGGACAGTACAATGAGCAGTTCTTC.

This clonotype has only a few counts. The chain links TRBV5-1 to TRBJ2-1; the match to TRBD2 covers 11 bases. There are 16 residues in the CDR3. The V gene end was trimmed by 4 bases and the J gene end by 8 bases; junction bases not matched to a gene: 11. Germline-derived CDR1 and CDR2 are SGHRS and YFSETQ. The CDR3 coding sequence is TGCGCCAGCAGCAGGGCCATAGCGGGAGGGACCGATGAGCAGTTCTTC. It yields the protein CASSRAIAGGTDEQFF.

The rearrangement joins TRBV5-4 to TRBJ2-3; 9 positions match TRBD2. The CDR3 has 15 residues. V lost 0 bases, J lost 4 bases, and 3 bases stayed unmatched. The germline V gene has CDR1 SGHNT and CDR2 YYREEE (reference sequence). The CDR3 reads CASSLGLAGADTQYF. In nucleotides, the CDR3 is TGTGCCAGCAGCTTGGGGTTAGCGGGAGCAGATACGCAGTATTTT. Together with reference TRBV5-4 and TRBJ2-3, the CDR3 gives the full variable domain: ETGVTQSPTHLIKTRGQQVTLRCSSQSGHNTVSWYQQALGQGPQFIFQYYREEENGRGNFPPRFSGLQFPNYSSELNVNALELDDSALYLCASSLGLAGADTQYFGPGTRLTVL.

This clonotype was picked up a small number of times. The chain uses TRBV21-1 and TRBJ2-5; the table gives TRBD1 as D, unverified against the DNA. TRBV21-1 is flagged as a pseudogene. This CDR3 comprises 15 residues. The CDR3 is CASSGGQGIRETQYF. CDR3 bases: TGTGCCAGCAGCGGAGGACAGGGGATCCGAGAGACCCAGTACTTC.

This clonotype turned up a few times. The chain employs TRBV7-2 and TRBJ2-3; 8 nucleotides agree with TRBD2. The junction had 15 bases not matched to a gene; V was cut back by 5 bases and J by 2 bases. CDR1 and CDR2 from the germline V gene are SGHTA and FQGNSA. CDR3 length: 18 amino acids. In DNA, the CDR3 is TGTGCCAGCAGCCTGGGGCTAGCGGGTGCCATCCCCACAGATACGCAGTATTTT. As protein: CASSLGLAGAIPTDTQYF.

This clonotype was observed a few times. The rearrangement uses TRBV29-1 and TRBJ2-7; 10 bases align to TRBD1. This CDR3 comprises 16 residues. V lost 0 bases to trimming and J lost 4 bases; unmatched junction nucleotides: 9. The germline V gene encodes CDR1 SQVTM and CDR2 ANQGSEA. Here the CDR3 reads CSVEERGRDRGYEQYF. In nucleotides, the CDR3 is TGCAGCGTTGAAGAACGTGGACGGGACAGGGGTTACGAGCAGTACTTC.

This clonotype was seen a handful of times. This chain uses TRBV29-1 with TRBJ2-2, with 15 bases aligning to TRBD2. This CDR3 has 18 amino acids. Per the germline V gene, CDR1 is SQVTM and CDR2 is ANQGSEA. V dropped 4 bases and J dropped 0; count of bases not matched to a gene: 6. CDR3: CSVAGLAGGITNTGELFF. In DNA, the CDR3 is TGCAGCGTTGCAGGACTAGCGGGAGGGATAACGAACACCGGGGAGCTGTTTTTT.

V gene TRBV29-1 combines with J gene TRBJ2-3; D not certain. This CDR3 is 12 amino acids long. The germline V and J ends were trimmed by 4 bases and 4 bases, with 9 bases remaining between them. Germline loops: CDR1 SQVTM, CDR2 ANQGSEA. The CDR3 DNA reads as TGCAGCGTTGGGGTATGGGCAGATACGCAGTATTTT. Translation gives CSVGVWADTQYF.

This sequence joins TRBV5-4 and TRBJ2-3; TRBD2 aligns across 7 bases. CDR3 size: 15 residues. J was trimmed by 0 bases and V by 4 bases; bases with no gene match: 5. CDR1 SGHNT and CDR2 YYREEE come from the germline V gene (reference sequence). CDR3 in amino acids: CASSLRTSSTDTQYF. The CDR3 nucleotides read TGTGCCAGCAGCCTGAGGACTAGTAGCACAGATACGCAGTATTTT.

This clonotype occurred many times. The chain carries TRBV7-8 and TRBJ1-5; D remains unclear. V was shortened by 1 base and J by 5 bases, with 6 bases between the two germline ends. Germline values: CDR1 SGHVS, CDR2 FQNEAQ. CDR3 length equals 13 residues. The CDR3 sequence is CASSLVRDQPQHF. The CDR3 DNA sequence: TGTGCCAGCAGCTTAGTTAGGGATCAGCCCCAGCATTTT.

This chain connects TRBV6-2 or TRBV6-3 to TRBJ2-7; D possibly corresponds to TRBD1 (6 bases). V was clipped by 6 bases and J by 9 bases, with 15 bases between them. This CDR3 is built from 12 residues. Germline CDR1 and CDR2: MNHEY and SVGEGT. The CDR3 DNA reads TGTGCCAGCAGGCTAAGTAGGACAGTGCAGTACTTC. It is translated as CASRLSRTVQYF.

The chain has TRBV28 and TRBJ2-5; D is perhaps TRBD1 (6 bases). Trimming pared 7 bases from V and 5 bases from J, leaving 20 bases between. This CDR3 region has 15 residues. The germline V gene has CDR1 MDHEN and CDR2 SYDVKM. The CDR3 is CASTYDGGYVETQYF. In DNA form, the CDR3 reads TGTGCCAGCACCTATGATGGGGGCTACGTGGAGACCCAGTACTTC. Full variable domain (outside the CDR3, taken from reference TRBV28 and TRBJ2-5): DVKVTQSSRYLVKRTGEKVFLECVQDMDHENMFWYRQDPGLGLRLIYFSYDVKMKEKGDIPEGYSVSREKKERFSLILESASTNQTSMYLCASTYDGGYVETQYFGPGTRLLVL.

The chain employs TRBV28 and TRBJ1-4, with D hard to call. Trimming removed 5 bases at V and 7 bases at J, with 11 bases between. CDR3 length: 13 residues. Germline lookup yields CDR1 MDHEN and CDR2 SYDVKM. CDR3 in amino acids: CASSRWGGEKLFF. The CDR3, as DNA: TGTGCCAGCAGTAGGTGGGGTGGTGAAAAACTGTTTTTT.

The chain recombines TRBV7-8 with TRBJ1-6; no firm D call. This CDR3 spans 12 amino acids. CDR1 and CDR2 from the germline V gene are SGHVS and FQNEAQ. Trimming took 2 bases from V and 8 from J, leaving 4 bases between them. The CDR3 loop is CASSLQDSPLHF. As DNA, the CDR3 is TGTGCCAGCAGCTTACAGGATTCACCCCTCCACTTT. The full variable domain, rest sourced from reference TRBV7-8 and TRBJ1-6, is GAGVSQSPRYKVAKRGQDVALRCDPISGHVSLFWYQQALGQGPEFLTYFQNEAQLDKSGLPSDRFFAERPEGSVSTLKIQRTQQEDSAVYLCASSLQDSPLHFGNGTRLTVT.

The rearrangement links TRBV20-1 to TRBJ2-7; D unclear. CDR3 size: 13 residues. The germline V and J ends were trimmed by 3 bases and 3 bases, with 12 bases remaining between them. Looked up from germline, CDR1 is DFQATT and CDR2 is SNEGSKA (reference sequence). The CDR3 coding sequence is TGCAGTGCTAGCGGGCTAGAGAACTACGAGCAGTACTTC. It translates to CSASGLENYEQYF.

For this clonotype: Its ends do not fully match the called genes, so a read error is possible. In DNA form, the CDR3 reads TGTGCCGGCAGCTTCCAAAGCTCCTACAATGAGCAGTTCTTC. The encoded protein is CAGSFQSSYNEQFF. J is TRBJ2-1 and V is TRBV13; D gene uncertain. The CDR3 loop spans 14 amino acids. CDR1 is PRHDT and CDR2 is FYEKMQ in the germline V gene (reference sequence).

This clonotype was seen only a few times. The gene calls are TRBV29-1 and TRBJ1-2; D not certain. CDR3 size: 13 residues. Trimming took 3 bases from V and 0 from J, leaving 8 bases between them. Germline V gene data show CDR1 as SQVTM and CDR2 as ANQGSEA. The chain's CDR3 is CSVDGKANYGYTF. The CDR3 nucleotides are TGCAGCGTTGATGGGAAAGCTAACTATGGCTACACCTTC.

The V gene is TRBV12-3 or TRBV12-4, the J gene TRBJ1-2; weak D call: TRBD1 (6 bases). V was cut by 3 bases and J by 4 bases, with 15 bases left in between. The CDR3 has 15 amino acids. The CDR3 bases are TGTGCCAGCAGTTTCCGACAGGAGGACACCTATGGCTACACCTTC. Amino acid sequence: CASSFRQEDTYGYTF.

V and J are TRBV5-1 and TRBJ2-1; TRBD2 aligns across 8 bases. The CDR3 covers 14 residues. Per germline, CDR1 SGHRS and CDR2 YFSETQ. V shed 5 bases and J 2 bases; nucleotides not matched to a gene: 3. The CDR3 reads CASRAGGTYNEQFF. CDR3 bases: TGCGCCAGCAGGGCGGGAGGTACCTACAATGAGCAGTTCTTC.

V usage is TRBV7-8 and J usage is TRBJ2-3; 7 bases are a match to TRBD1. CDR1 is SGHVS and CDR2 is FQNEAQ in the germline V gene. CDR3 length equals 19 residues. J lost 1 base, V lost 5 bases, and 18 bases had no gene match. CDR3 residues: CASSPTTGTAFVGTDTQYF. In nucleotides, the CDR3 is TGTGCCAGCAGCCCAACAACCGGGACAGCCTTTGTAGGCACAGATACGCAGTATTTT.

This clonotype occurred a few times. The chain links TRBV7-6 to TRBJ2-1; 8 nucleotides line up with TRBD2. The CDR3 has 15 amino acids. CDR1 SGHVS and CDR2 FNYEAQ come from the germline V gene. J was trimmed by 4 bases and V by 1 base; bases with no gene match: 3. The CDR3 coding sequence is TGTGCCAGCAGCTTAGGTAGCGGGGTTTACAATGAGCAGTTCTTC. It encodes CASSLGSGVYNEQFF.

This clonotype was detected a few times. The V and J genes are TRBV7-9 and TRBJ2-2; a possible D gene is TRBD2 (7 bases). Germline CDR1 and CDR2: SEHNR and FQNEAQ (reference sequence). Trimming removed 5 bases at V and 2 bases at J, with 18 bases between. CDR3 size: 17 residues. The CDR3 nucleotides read TGTGCCAGCAGCCTAATTCCAAGCGGGACAAACACCGGGGAGCTGTTTTTT. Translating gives CASSLIPSGTNTGELFF.